The T cell receptor (beta chain) described here comes from a study of T cells after yellow fever vaccination. TCRdb re-derived calls from the 5' RACE reads in MiXCR, one entry per CDR3 protein. The profile shows under 600,000 distinct CDR3 sequences, approximately 13% of them singletons. This clonotype was recorded a few times. V lost 7 bases to trimming and J lost 0 bases, with 22 bases between them. The CDR3 totals 18 residues. Per the germline V gene, CDR1 is SGHKS and CDR2 is YYEKEE (reference sequence). The material was PBMCs, obtained on the day of the yellow fever booster vaccination. This clonotype originated in a man in his thirties or forties who received the YFV17D yellow fever vaccine. The chain combines TRBV5-5 with TRBJ2-2, with D unclear. DNA of the CDR3: TGTGCCAGCGGATCAGATACTACTACCGCATCGAACACCGGGGAGCTGTTTTTT. It specifies CASGSDTTTASNTGELFF.